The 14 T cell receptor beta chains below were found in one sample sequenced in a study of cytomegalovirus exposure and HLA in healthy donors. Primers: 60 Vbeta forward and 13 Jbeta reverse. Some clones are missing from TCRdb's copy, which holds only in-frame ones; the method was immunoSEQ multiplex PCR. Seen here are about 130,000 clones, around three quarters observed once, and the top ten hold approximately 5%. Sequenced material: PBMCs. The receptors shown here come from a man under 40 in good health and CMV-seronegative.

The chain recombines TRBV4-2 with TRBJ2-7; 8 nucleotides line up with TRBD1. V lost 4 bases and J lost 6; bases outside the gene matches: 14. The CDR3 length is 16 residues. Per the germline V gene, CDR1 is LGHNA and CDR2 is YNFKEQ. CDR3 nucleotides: TGTGCCAGCAGCCCAACTACGTCCCCAGGGGGCGGCGAGCAGTACTTC. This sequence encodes CASSPTTSPGGGEQYF.

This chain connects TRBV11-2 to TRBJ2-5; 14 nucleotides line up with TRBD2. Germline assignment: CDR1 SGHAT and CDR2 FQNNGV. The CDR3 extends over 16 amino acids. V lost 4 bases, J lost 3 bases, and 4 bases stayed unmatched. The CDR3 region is CASSWTSGRMEETQYF. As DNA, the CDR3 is TGTGCCAGCAGCTGGACTAGCGGGAGGATGGAAGAGACCCAGTACTTC.

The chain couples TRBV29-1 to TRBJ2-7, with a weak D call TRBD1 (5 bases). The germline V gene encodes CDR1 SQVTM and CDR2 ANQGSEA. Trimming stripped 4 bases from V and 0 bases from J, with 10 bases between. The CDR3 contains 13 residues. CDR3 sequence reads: CSVADRLSYEQYF. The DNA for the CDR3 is TGCAGCGTTGCCGACAGACTCTCCTACGAGCAGTACTTC.

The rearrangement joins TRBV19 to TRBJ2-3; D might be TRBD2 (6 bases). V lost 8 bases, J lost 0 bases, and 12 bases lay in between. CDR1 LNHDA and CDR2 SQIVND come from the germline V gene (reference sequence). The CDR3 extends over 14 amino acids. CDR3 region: CASRAGTSTDTQYF. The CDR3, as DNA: TGTGCCAGTCGGGCGGGAACTAGCACAGATACGCAGTATTTT.

The CDR3 is CASSFDRVNTEAFF. CDR3 nucleotide sequence: TGTGCCAGCAGCTTCGACAGGGTGAACACTGAAGCTTTCTTT. The rearrangement joins TRBV13 to TRBJ1-1, with 7 bases that match TRBD1. The CDR3 runs 14 residues. With 3 bases clipped from V and 0 bases from J, the junction kept 1 base outside the gene matches. Germline CDR1 is PRHDT and CDR2 is FYEKMQ (reference sequence).

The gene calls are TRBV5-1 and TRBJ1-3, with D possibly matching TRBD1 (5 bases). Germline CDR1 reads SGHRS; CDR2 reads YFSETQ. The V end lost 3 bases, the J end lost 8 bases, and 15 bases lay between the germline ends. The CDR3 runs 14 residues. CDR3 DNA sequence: TGCGCCAGCAGCTGGGGCGCCGCGTGGGACACCATATATTTT. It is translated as CASSWGAAWDTIYF.

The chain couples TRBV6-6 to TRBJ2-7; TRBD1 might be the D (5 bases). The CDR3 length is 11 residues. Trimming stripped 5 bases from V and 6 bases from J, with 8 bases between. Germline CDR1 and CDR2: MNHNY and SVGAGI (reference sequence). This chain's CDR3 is CASSQGGEQYF. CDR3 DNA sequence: TGTGCCAGCAGTCAGGGTGGCGAGCAGTACTTC.

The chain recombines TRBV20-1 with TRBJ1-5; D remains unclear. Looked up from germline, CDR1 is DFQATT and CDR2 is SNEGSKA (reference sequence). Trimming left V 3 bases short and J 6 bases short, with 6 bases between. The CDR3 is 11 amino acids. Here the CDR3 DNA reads TGCAGTGCTAGCGGAGGTCAGCCCCAGCATTTT. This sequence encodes CSASGGQPQHF.

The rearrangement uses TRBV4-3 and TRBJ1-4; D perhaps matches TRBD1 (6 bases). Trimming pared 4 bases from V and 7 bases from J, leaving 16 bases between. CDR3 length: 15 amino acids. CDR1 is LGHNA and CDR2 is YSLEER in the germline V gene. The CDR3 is CASSPGNRVVEKLFF. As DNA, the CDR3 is TGCGCCAGCAGCCCTGGGAACAGGGTGGTTGAAAAACTGTTTTTT.

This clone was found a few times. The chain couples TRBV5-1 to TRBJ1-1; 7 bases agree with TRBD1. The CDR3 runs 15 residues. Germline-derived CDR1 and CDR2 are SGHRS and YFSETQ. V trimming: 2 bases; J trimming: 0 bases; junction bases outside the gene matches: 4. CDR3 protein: CASSFRQGLNTEAFF. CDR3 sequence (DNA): TGCGCCAGCAGCTTCCGACAGGGCTTGAACACTGAAGCTTTCTTT.

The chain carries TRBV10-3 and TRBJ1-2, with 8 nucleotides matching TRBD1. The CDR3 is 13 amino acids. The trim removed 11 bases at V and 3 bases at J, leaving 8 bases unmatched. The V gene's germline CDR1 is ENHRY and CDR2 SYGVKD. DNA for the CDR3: TGTGCCTCAGGGGAGACAGGGGACTATGGCTACACCTTC. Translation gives CASGETGDYGYTF.

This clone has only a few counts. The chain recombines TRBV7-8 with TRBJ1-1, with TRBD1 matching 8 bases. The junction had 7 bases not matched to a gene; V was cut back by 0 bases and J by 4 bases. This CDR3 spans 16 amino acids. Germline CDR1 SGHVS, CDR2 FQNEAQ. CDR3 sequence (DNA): TGTGCCAGCAGCTTAGCGCACGGCAGGGGGCCCACTGAAGCTTTCTTT. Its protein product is CASSLAHGRGPTEAFF.

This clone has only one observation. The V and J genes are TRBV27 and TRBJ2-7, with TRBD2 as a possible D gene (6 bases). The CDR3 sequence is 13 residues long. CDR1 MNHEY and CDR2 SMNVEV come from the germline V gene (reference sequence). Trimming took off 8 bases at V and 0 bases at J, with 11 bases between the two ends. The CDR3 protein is CASRDLSSYEQYF. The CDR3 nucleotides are TGTGCCAGCCGGGACTTAAGCTCCTACGAGCAGTACTTC.

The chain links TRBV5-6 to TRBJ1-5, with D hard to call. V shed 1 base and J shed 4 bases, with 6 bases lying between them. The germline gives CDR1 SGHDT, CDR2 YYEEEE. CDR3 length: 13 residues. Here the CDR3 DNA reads TGTGCCAGCAGCTTGCGAGAGAATCAGCCCCAGCATTTT. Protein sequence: CASSLRENQPQHF. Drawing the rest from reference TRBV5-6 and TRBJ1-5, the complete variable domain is DAGVTQSPTHLIKTRGQQVTLRCSPKSGHDTVSWYQQALGQGPQFIFQYYEEEERQRGNFPDRFSGHQFPNYSSELNVNALLLGDSALYLCASSLRENQPQHFGDGTRLSIL.